This entry features one TCR beta chain sequence. Its antigen target is currently unknown. Per-base qualities were not stored, and no clone one base away is much larger. The data derive from a study of OX40 agonist ivuxolimab in advanced cancers. As for the study more broadly: Ivuxolimab was a fully human IgG2 agonistic monoclonal antibody targeting the costimulatory receptor OX40 (CD134). Three dose-escalation patients achieved partial responses, one with hepatocellular carcinoma and two with cutaneous melanoma. The monotherapy dose-escalation portion (N of about 50 patients) of the phase I ivuxolimab trial is reported in the paper. Patients were allowed to have had prior anti-PD-1, anti-PD-L1 or anti-CTLA-4 therapy, and 30% to 50% of the dose-escalation patients had previously received checkpoint inhibitors. Peripheral TCRbeta sequencing was intended to test whether TCR sequence diversity was altered and clonal T-cell expansion was caused by ivuxolimab. Intravenous ivuxolimab was administered to patients every 2 weeks at six dose levels: 0.01, 0.1, 0.3, 1.5, 3 and 10 mg/kg. In the dose-escalation cohort, 65% to 90% of patients were male, and the mean age was roughly 60 years, with a range of roughly 23 to 85. Among the roughly 54 dose-escalation patients, 19 had hepatocellular carcinoma, roughly 15 melanoma, 9 renal cell carcinoma and 9 head and neck cancer. Beyond this particular receptor, the publication reports: Low levels of normalized T-cell clonal expansion were also seen in some patients who did not respond. The antigen specificity of the clonally expanded peripheral T cells was not determined. In partial responders in the 0.1-3.0 mg/kg groups, normalized peripheral clonal expansion was found to be among the lowest, especially among CD8+ T cells. After ivuxolimab, expanded clones were on average more numerous among CD8+ T cells than among CD4+ T cells. At doses of 0.1 to 3.0 mg/kg, clonal expansion of both CD4+ and CD8+ blood T cells was observed from baseline to week 6.

CDR3 length: 16 amino acids, cysteine to phenylalanine. Just CDR3 DNA is preserved here, 48 bases in frame from base 1. V lost 7 bases and J lost 0 bases; the stretch between them is 16 bases long. CDR1 and CDR2 (LNHDA, SQIVND) derive from the germline V gene (reference sequence). The trial excluded patients who had a history of autoimmune disease or were on systemic immunosuppression. Peripheral blood for TCR sequencing was collected from all dose cohorts at baseline, on cycle 4 day 1, and on cycle 7 day 1. Samples were obtained from an open-label, multicenter, first-in-human phase I dose-escalation trial of ivuxolimab. Adults with locally advanced or metastatic melanoma, renal cell, hepatocellular, or head and neck squamous cell carcinoma were enrolled in the trial. Before TCR sequencing, CD4+ T cells and CD8+ T cells from peripheral blood were sorted into separate populations. Genomic DNA was isolated from the sorted cells so that the TCRbeta CDR3 region could be sequenced. The immunoSEQ Assay was used for sequencing of TCRbeta CDR3 regions. Entries here come from immuneACCESS through TCRdb and include only in-frame sequences with V and J called. Some clones fail to appear in such tables; in the studies checked, an unresolved V gene covers under half of the shortfall, and the cause of the remainder is unknown. The sample table lists some 86,000 clones, roughly 91% of them with a count of one. Of the sample, around 0.34% falls within the top ten clones.

This sequence was found in an adult with an advanced solid tumor such as melanoma, head and neck, liver or kidney cancer. The chain uses TRBV19 and TRBJ1-3; TRBD1 is perhaps the D gene, given 5 matching bases. The sequenced sample was CD4+ or CD8+ T cells sorted from blood, obtained in a trial of the OX40 agonist ivuxolimab. The DNA is as follows: TGTGCCAGTACCCCAGGGACTTACCGCTCTGGAAACACCATATATTTT. Translation gives CASTPGTYRSGNTIYF.